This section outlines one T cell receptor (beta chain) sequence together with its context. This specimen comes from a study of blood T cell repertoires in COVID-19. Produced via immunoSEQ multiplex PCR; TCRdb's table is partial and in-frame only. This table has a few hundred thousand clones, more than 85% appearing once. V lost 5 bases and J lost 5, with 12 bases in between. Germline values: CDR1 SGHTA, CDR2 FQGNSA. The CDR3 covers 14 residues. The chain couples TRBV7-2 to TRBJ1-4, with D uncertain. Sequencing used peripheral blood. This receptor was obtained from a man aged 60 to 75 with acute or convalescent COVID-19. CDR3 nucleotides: TGTGCCAGCAGCCCCGGACGGGGAAATGAAAAACTGTTTTTT. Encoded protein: CASSPGRGNEKLFF.